The 24 T cell receptor beta chains below all came from one sample that was sequenced in a study of identical twins. TCRdb reprocessed the 5' RACE reads via MiXCR and lists one record per CDR3 protein. The sample carries 570,000 or so distinct CDR3 sequences, 9.5% to 10% recorded once. The same sample was also studied in work on yellow fever vaccine responses in identical twins.

Sequencing was carried out using PBMCs. The receptors were sampled from a woman in her late teens or twenties in good health.

The table lists this clonotype with many counts. This rearrangement joins TRBV6-5 to TRBJ1-6; D is unclear. The CDR3 consists of 15 residues. CDR1 MNHEY and CDR2 SVGAGI come from the germline V gene. Trimming removed 0 bases at V and 8 bases at J, with 11 bases between. CDR3 amino acids: CASSYSILPDSPLHF. CDR3 bases: TGTGCCAGCAGTTACTCGATCTTGCCCGATTCACCCCTCCACTTT.

This clonotype has more than one count but fewer than ten. This sequence joins TRBV9 and TRBJ2-5; a possible D gene is TRBD1 (5 bases). Germline values: CDR1 SGDLS, CDR2 YYNGEE. The CDR3 totals 15 residues. The V and J ends lost 0 bases and 4 bases respectively, with 13 bases between them. The CDR3 DNA sequence: TGTGCCAGCAGCGTAGATGGCAGGGTTAGAGAGACCCAGTACTTC. Its protein product is CASSVDGRVRETQYF. Supplemented by reference TRBV9 and TRBJ2-5, the full variable domain reads DSGVTQTPKHLITATGQRVTLRCSPRSGDLSVYWYQQSLDQGLQFLIQYYNGEERAKGNILERFSAQQFPDLHSELNLSSLELGDSALYFCASSVDGRVRETQYFGPGTRLLVL.

The chain couples TRBV2 to TRBJ2-7; weak D call: TRBD2 (6 bases). Looked up from germline, CDR1 is SNHLY and CDR2 is FYNNEI. V lost 11 bases to trimming and J lost 7 bases, with 18 bases between them. CDR3 length equals 12 residues. The CDR3 coding sequence is TGTGCCGGCGGGGCGGAACAAGGAGAGCAGTACTTC. This translates into CAGGAEQGEQYF.

The chain is built from TRBV3-1 and TRBJ2-1; 10 nucleotides agree with TRBD2. This CDR3 is built from 13 residues. Per germline, CDR1 LGHDT and CDR2 YNNKEL (reference sequence). V lost 2 bases to trimming and J lost 12 bases; unmatched junction nucleotides: 4. CDR3 DNA sequence: TGTGCCAGCAGCCAACCAGCGGGAGGGGGGCAGTTCTTC. Its protein product is CASSQPAGGGQFF.

This chain connects TRBV28 to TRBJ2-6, with 10 bases aligning to TRBD1. The CDR3 extends over 18 amino acids. With V trimmed by 7 bases and J by 0 bases, 9 bases remained unmatched. In germline, CDR1 is MDHEN, CDR2 SYDVKM. CDR3 amino acids: CASIGTGAPISGANVLTF. CDR3 in DNA: TGTGCCAGCATAGGGACAGGGGCCCCCATCTCTGGGGCCAACGTCCTGACTTTC.

The genes are TRBV6-5 and TRBJ2-7; D not certain. With 0 bases removed from V and 4 bases from J, the gap between germline ends came to 7 bases. Germline lookup yields CDR1 MNHEY and CDR2 SVGAGI. This CDR3 region has 13 residues. CDR3 sequence (DNA): TGTGCCAGCAGTTACTCGACCCGATACGAGCAGTACTTC. Protein: CASSYSTRYEQYF.

Many counts were recorded for this clonotype. The V gene is TRBV29-1, the J gene TRBJ2-1, with TRBD1 identical over 12 bases. V lost 7 bases, J lost 6 bases, and 7 bases stayed unmatched. Germline V lookup: CDR1 SQVTM, CDR2 ANQGSEA. There are 14 residues in the CDR3. CDR3 region: CSGTGTGGGNEQFF. CDR3 DNA: TGCAGCGGGACCGGGACAGGGGGCGGCAATGAGCAGTTCTTC.

CDR3 region: CASGWQGAYNEQFF. The CDR3 DNA reads TGTGCCAGCGGGTGGCAGGGGGCATACAATGAGCAGTTCTTC. The chain uses TRBV25-1 and TRBJ2-1; TRBD1 aligns across 8 bases. The CDR3 runs to 14 residues. Germline assignment: CDR1 MGHDK and CDR2 SYGVNS. With V trimmed by 8 bases and J by 4 bases, 7 bases remained unmatched.

The V and J genes are TRBV13 and TRBJ2-6, with D possibly TRBD1 on 7 matching bases. Germline lookup yields CDR1 PRHDT and CDR2 FYEKMQ (reference sequence). The CDR3 length is 18 residues. V lost 4 bases and J lost 0, with 16 bases in between. The CDR3 here is CASSSRQGGLSGANVLTF. CDR3 nucleotide sequence: TGTGCCAGCAGCTCGAGGCAGGGGGGACTCTCTGGGGCCAACGTCCTGACTTTC.

In its sample, this clonotype was seen a few times. V is TRBV5-5 and J is TRBJ2-7; tentatively, D is TRBD1 or TRBD2 (6 bases each). The CDR3 is 15 residues long. Germline loops: CDR1 SGHKS, CDR2 YYEKEE (reference sequence). Between the trimmed V and J ends, which lost 2 bases and 1 base, there was a span of 13 bases. The CDR3 DNA follows: TGTGCCAGCAGCTTAACCCTAGGGGGGTCCTACGAGCAGTACTTC. Its translation: CASSLTLGGSYEQYF.

The rearrangement joins TRBV10-3 to TRBJ2-5, with D possibly being TRBD2 (5 bases). Germline lookup yields CDR1 ENHRY and CDR2 SYGVKD. The CDR3 loop spans 14 amino acids. Between the trimmed V and J ends, which lost 2 bases and 7 bases, there was a span of 14 bases. The CDR3 bases are TGTGCCATCAGTGAGGGCACGGGCCGGGGGACCCAGTACTTC. Its translation is CAISEGTGRGTQYF.

The CDR3 loop is CASSLPGLGTYNEQFF. In DNA form, the CDR3 reads TGTGCCAGCAGCTTACCGGGACTAGGAACCTACAATGAGCAGTTCTTC. This sequence joins TRBV7-9 and TRBJ2-1; 8 bases match TRBD2. V was clipped by 2 bases and J by 2 bases; unmatched bases: 5. Germline CDR1 SEHNR, CDR2 FQNEAQ (reference sequence). The CDR3 spans 16 residues.

With respect to this clonotype: A read error may produce the germline difference seen at one junction end. The gene calls are TRBV7-7 and TRBJ1-2; no clear D. CDR1 is SSHAT and CDR2 is FNYEAQ in the germline V gene (reference sequence). The length of the CDR3 is 12 residues. The CDR3 loop reads CASSPFTNGYTF. The CDR3 DNA reads TGTGCTAGCAGCCCTTTCACAAATGGCTACACCTTC.

The chain carries TRBV20-1 and TRBJ1-1; 11 bases align to TRBD1. Germline trimming cut 0 bases from V and 5 bases from J; bases unmatched to any gene: 5. CDR3 length: 15 amino acids. CDR1 is DFQATT, CDR2 SNEGSKA, per germline (reference sequence). CDR3: CSARERGQGDTEAFF. The CDR3 DNA reads TGCAGTGCTAGAGAGAGGGGACAGGGGGATACTGAAGCTTTCTTT.

The gene calls are TRBV7-2 and TRBJ2-1, with D perhaps TRBD1 (5 bases). V lost 0 bases and J lost 15, with 12 bases in between. The CDR3 spans 12 residues. Germline V lookup: CDR1 SGHTA, CDR2 FQGNSA. CDR3 in DNA: TGTGCCAGCAGCTTAGCAGTCGGCCAGGGGTTCTTC. This sequence encodes CASSLAVGQGFF.

The rearrangement links TRBV7-2 to TRBJ2-7; D is unresolved. Germline V gene data show CDR1 as SGHTA and CDR2 as FQGNSA. The CDR3 loop spans 14 amino acids. The V gene lost 0 bases and the J gene lost 4 bases, with 10 bases spanning the gap. The DNA for the CDR3 is TGTGCCAGCAGCTTAGCAGAGGCATCTTACGAGCAGTACTTC. Translation gives CASSLAEASYEQYF.

The rearrangement links TRBV9 to TRBJ2-3, with 10 nucleotides matching TRBD2. Germline V gene data show CDR1 as SGDLS and CDR2 as YYNGEE. V lost 0 bases to trimming and J lost 9 bases; unmatched junction nucleotides: 13. The CDR3 loop spans 17 amino acids. The CDR3 here is CASSVAASGGARETQYF. CDR3 bases: TGTGCCAGCAGCGTAGCGGCAAGCGGGGGGGCCAGGGAAACGCAGTATTTT.

V usage is TRBV7-3 and J usage is TRBJ2-1; 12 positions agree with TRBD2. After removal of 1 base from V and 4 bases from J, the junction contained 8 bases not matched to a gene. Germline CDR1 is SGHTA and CDR2 is FQGTGA. This CDR3 comprises 18 residues. The CDR3 DNA reads as TGTGCCAGCAGCTTAAGGGCTAGCGGGGGGGCCGGTTACAATGAGCAGTTCTTC. This encodes CASSLRASGGAGYNEQFF.

V is TRBV11-3 and J is TRBJ2-2; tentatively, D is TRBD2 (6 bases). Per germline, CDR1 SGHNT and CDR2 YENEEA. V dropped 5 bases and J dropped 7 bases, with 20 bases sitting between them. The length of the CDR3 is 16 residues. CDR3 amino acids: CASSPLPGVVGGELFF. The DNA of the CDR3 is TGTGCCAGCAGCCCCCTCCCGGGAGTGGTAGGCGGGGAGCTGTTTTTT. Together with reference TRBV11-3 and TRBJ2-2, the CDR3 gives the full variable domain: EAGVVQSPRYKIIEKKQPVAFWCNPISGHNTLYWYLQNLGQGPELLIRYENEEAVDDSQLPKDRFSAERLKGVDSTLKIQPAELGDSAVYLCASSPLPGVVGGELFFGEGSRLTVL.

This clonotype was seen many times. The chain has TRBV12-3 or TRBV12-4 and TRBJ2-7, with no clear D. The CDR3 runs 11 residues. V shed 3 bases and J shed 5 bases, with 5 bases lying between them. This chain's CDR3 is CASSFLNEQYF. The CDR3 nucleotides read TGTGCCAGCAGTTTTTTGAACGAGCAGTACTTC.

This clonotype occurred a few times. CDR3 nucleotide sequence: TGCAGTGCTAGAGGGTCGGTGAACACTGAAGCTTTCTTT. This sequence encodes CSARGSVNTEAFF. The chain is built from TRBV20-1 and TRBJ1-1; no clear D. V shed 1 base and J shed 0 bases, with 6 bases lying between them. The germline V gene encodes CDR1 DFQATT and CDR2 SNEGSKA (reference sequence). The CDR3 is 13 residues long.

This clonotype was found a few times. The chain employs TRBV28 and TRBJ2-7, with 9 bases lining up with TRBD1. The germline V gene has CDR1 MDHEN and CDR2 SYDVKM. J gave up 3 bases and V 6 bases, and 12 bases lay outside the gene matches. The CDR3 loop spans 16 amino acids. CDR3 residues: CASSRRGQGTHYEQYF. CDR3 nucleotide sequence: TGTGCCAGCAGCCGACGGGGACAGGGTACCCACTACGAGCAGTACTTC.

This clonotype was counted at least ten times. The V gene is TRBV7-9, the J gene TRBJ2-3; 13 nucleotides agree with TRBD2. This CDR3 is built from 15 residues. V shed 4 bases, J shed 6 bases, and the junction held 4 bases outside the gene matches. The V gene's germline CDR1 is SEHNR and CDR2 FQNEAQ (reference sequence). CDR3 DNA: TGTGCCAGCAGCTCGACTAGCGGGGGGTCCGATACGCAGTATTTT. It is translated as CASSSTSGGSDTQYF.

This chain connects TRBV14 to TRBJ2-7, with TRBD2 matching over 11 bases. The J segment lost 1 base and the V segment lost 1 base, leaving 3 bases of the junction unmatched. The germline CDR1 and CDR2 sequences are SGHDN and FVKESK. The CDR3 has 16 amino acids. CDR3 region: CASSQGTSGQSYEQYF. The CDR3 nucleotides read TGTGCCAGCAGCCAAGGGACTAGCGGGCAATCCTACGAGCAGTACTTC.